The 17 T cell receptor beta chains below come from one sample, sequenced in a study of human T cells and chemical hapten exposure. Regarding time point: patch test 3, about 24 weeks after DPC sensitization. Described treatment: therapeutic diphenylcyclopropenone sensitization with weekly scalp DPC. TCRdb analysed the RACE reads with MiXCR anew, one entry per CDR3 protein. The repertoire holds some 60,000 distinct CDR3 sequences, 9.5% to 15% seen once, with around 2.4% in the top ten. The sequences come from whole blood, collected in connection with sensitization to the hapten diphenylcyclopropenone (DPC). All receptors derive from a young man with alopecia areata. Some clones in this sample may be carry-over from other donors' samples.

On this clonotype: This may come from a read error, since a much larger clone is one base off. This sequence joins TRBV7-3 and TRBJ2-3; D may be TRBD1 (6 bases). Per germline, CDR1 SGHTA and CDR2 FQGTGA. V lost 7 bases to trimming and J lost 0 bases, with 14 bases between them. CDR3 length equals 15 residues. The CDR3 bases are TGTGCCAGCATCCCGGGGACATTTAGCACAGATACGCAGTATTTT. This gives the protein CASIPGTFSTDTQYF.

In its sample, this clonotype was seen many times. The chain has TRBV5-4 and TRBJ2-1; the D is unclear. Germline V lookup: CDR1 SGHNT, CDR2 YYREEE (reference sequence). This CDR3 is 17 amino acids long. Trimming removed 1 base at V and 8 bases at J, with 22 bases between. CDR3 region: CASSLFWPEIGRDEQFF. CDR3 DNA: TGTGCCAGCAGCTTGTTCTGGCCCGAGATCGGTAGGGATGAGCAGTTCTTC.

The V and J genes are TRBV28 and TRBJ2-7, with D perhaps TRBD1 or TRBD2 (5 bases each). This CDR3 has 12 amino acids. Germline V gene sequence: CDR1 MDHEN, CDR2 SYDVKM. The V end lost 7 bases, the J end lost 12 bases, and 19 bases lay between the germline ends. The CDR3, as DNA: TGTGCCAGCAATGTCGGGACCCAGGATTGGTACTTC. It is translated as CASNVGTQDWYF.

The chain uses TRBV12-5 and TRBJ2-7, with 8 bases lining up with TRBD1. Germline V gene data show CDR1 as LGHNT and CDR2 as FRNRAP. With 5 bases clipped from V and 3 bases from J, the junction kept 15 bases outside the gene matches. The CDR3 has 17 amino acids. In nucleotides, the CDR3 is TGTGCTAGTGGTCCGCAACCCACAGGGGGTATAATCTACGAGCAGTACTTC. It specifies CASGPQPTGGIIYEQYF.

The chain has TRBV3-1 and TRBJ2-5; weak D call: TRBD1 (5 bases). Per the germline V gene, CDR1 is LGHDT and CDR2 is YNNKEL (reference sequence). V dropped 3 bases and J dropped 8 bases, with 22 bases sitting between them. The CDR3 is 16 amino acids. In DNA form, the CDR3 reads TGTGCCAGCAGCCAGTTTGAAGGGGTCGGAAGAACTACCCAGTACTTC. Translating gives CASSQFEGVGRTTQYF.

This rearrangement joins TRBV19 to TRBJ1-5; D is perhaps TRBD1 (6 bases). The CDR3 contains 16 residues. Trimming left V 7 bases short and J 1 base short, with 17 bases between. CDR1 is LNHDA and CDR2 is SQIVND in the germline V gene (reference sequence). CDR3 loop: CASTLRWGRSNQPQHF. In DNA, the CDR3 is TGTGCCAGTACCCTCCGCTGGGGGCGAAGCAATCAGCCCCAGCATTTT. The full variable domain, its missing parts supplied by reference TRBV19 and TRBJ1-5, is DGGITQSPKYLFRKEGQNVTLSCEQNLNHDAMYWYRQDPGQGLRLIYYSQIVNDFQKGDIAEGYSVSREKKESFPLTVTSAQKNPTAFYLCASTLRWGRSNQPQHFGDGTRLSIL.

This clonotype appeared many times. The rearrangement uses TRBV3-1 and TRBJ2-3; possible D gene TRBD1, 6 bases. Trimming removed 0 bases at V and 2 bases at J, with 15 bases between. CDR1 LGHDT and CDR2 YNNKEL come from the germline V gene (reference sequence). This CDR3 has 17 residues. The chain's CDR3 is CASSQDPGARITDTQYF. CDR3 coding DNA: TGTGCCAGCAGCCAAGACCCAGGGGCGAGAATCACAGATACGCAGTATTTT.

This clonotype occurred many times. CDR3 nucleotides: TGTGCCAGTAGCCGGGGACAGGGTGGTTCACCCCTCCACTTT. This encodes CASSRGQGGSPLHF. V usage is TRBV19 and J usage is TRBJ1-6; 9 bases match TRBD1. The germline V gene encodes CDR1 LNHDA and CDR2 SQIVND (reference sequence). Trimming at V came to 6 bases and at J to 9 bases, leaving 6 bases not matched to a gene. The CDR3 has 14 residues.

Details on this clonotype: This could be a read error, since a much larger clone is one nucleotide away. The gene calls are TRBV7-9 and TRBJ2-4, with 9 bases that match TRBD1. Germline assignment: CDR1 SEHNR and CDR2 FQNEAQ (reference sequence). This CDR3 contains 17 residues. The V and J ends lost 11 bases and 1 base, in that order; junction bases with no gene match: 15. The CDR3 sequence: CAGGPTGGWGAKNIQYF. In DNA form, the CDR3 reads TGTGCCGGCGGCCCCACAGGGGGCTGGGGGGCCAAAAACATTCAGTACTTC.

V usage is TRBV29-1 and J usage is TRBJ2-7, with 9 bases that match TRBD1. Germline assignment: CDR1 SQVTM and CDR2 ANQGSEA. J was trimmed by 3 bases and V by 4 bases; bases with no gene match: 4. This CDR3 contains 13 residues. CDR3 sequence: CSVVGQGFYEQYF. Here the CDR3 DNA reads TGCAGCGTTGTGGGACAGGGTTTCTACGAGCAGTACTTC.

This clonotype was found many times. The chain's CDR3 is CASSLLAGGYNEQFF. CDR3 nucleotides: TGTGCCAGCAGCTTACTAGCGGGGGGTTACAATGAGCAGTTCTTC. The chain carries TRBV5-4 and TRBJ2-1; 12 positions match TRBD2. Germline-derived CDR1 and CDR2 are SGHNT and YYREEE (reference sequence). The CDR3 extends over 15 amino acids. Unmatched junction bases numbered 1, after V lost 2 bases and J lost 4 bases.

CDR3 amino acids: CSANKQGPQPQHF. CDR3 in DNA: TGCAGTGCTAACAAACAGGGTCCTCAGCCCCAGCATTTT. This sequence joins TRBV20-1 and TRBJ1-5; TRBD1 might be the D (6 bases). Trimming cost V 4 bases and J 6 bases, with 13 bases left between them. This CDR3 has 13 amino acids. Germline assignment: CDR1 DFQATT and CDR2 SNEGSKA (reference sequence).

This clonotype has more than one count but fewer than ten. CDR3 sequence reads: CASSLAQILTRRNEQFF. CDR3 DNA: TGTGCCAGCAGCTTAGCCCAAATTTTGACTAGGCGCAATGAGCAGTTCTTC. The chain joins TRBV11-2 to TRBJ2-1; tentative D call: TRBD2 (6 bases). The germline gives CDR1 SGHAT, CDR2 FQNNGV. This CDR3 has 17 residues. Trimming cost V 1 base and J 6 bases, with 19 bases left between them.

This clonotype was observed at least ten times. In DNA form, the CDR3 reads TGCGCCAGCAGTTGGGGTGGGGTCAATCAGCCCCAGCATTTT. Translating gives CASSWGGVNQPQHF. The chain recombines TRBV10-2 with TRBJ1-5; D is unresolved. The CDR3 length is 14 residues. In germline, CDR1 is WSHSY, CDR2 SAAADI. V was trimmed by 5 bases and J by 3 bases, leaving 11 bases between them.

The rearrangement uses TRBV12-3 or TRBV12-4 and TRBJ1-2; D is uncertain. V lost 5 bases, J lost 3 bases, and 10 bases lay in between. CDR3 length: 13 amino acids. CDR3 nucleotides: TGTGCCAGCAGTCCCGGACGTCACTATGGCTACACCTTC. It translates to CASSPGRHYGYTF.

V usage is TRBV4-1 and J usage is TRBJ1-1, with D tentatively TRBD1 (5 bases). V lost 4 bases and J lost 3, with 18 bases in between. The CDR3 contains 16 residues. Germline CDR1 and CDR2: MGHRA and YSYEKL. CDR3 sequence: CASSPEGWTSHTEAFF. CDR3 nucleotides: TGCGCCAGCAGCCCTGAGGGGTGGACTAGCCACACTGAAGCTTTCTTT.

In its sample, this clonotype was seen many times. V and J are TRBV6-2 or TRBV6-3 and TRBJ2-5; no clear D. CDR1 is MNHEY, CDR2 SVGEGT, per germline. V lost 2 bases, J lost 7 bases, and 8 bases lay in between. The CDR3 loop spans 12 amino acids. The CDR3 DNA is TGTGCCAGCAGTTACCCCAAAGGGACCCAGTACTTC. Translated: CASSYPKGTQYF.